This T cell receptor (beta chain) was recorded in a study of T cells in Graves' hyperthyroidism and ophthalmopathy. Amplified TCR beta CDR3 regions came from RNA transcripts. Researchers ran a first-round RT-PCR on the TCR CDR3 using the HTBI primer set. TCRdb redid the calling of the multiplex PCR reads with MiXCR, one entry per CDR3 protein. The sample holds 300,000 to 450,000 distinct CDR3 sequences, roughly 13% seen once. Remarks on this clonotype: Its antigen is not known.

Germline V gene sequence: CDR1 LNHDA, CDR2 SQIVND (reference sequence). V lost 4 bases to trimming and J lost 14 bases, with 15 bases between them. CDR3 length: 13 amino acids. Study-wide findings and caveats: Within blood appeared most thyroid clonotypes that had expanded above 0.001. For ophthalmopathy, model prediction preceded onset by a median approximately 6 months.

Diagnosing involved the use of clinical symptoms, serum thyroxine and TRAb, thyroid ultrasound and orbital computed tomography. The PBMCs were sourced from fresh peripheral blood (about 10 ml). The TCR was taken from a man in his thirties or forties with Graves' hyperthyroidism that later progressed to Graves' ophthalmopathy. This chain joins TRBV19 and TRBJ1-6; no definite D call. Sequencing used blood. CDR3: CASSRGRKFTLHF. The CDR3 nucleotides are TGTGCCAGTAGTAGGGGTAGGAAGTTCACCCTCCACTTT.